This is a list of T cell receptor beta chains from one sample in a study of cytomegalovirus exposure and HLA in healthy donors. TCRdb's copy holds only in-frame clones and misses some; the assay was immunoSEQ multiplex PCR. Of around 140,000 clones in the sample, roughly 72% are singletons; the top ten hold less than 2%. Sequenced: PBMCs. Source of these receptors: a man aged 40-50 years in good health and CMV-seronegative. CDR3s include the opening cysteine and the closing phenylalanine or tryptophan. D genes are given only for firm matches. Expanded clones get a size class; other rows say once, few or many, or leave the size out.

j_call: TRBJ2-1; v_call: TRBV5-1; clone_size: -; d_call: -; cdr3_length: 14; cdr3_aa: CASRTLDSDNEQFF; cdr3_nt: TGCGCCAGCAGAACCCTGGACAGCGACAATGAGCAGTTCTTC
j_call: TRBJ2-4; v_call: TRBV5-1; clone_size: few; d_call: -; cdr3_length: 11; cdr3_aa: CASHEGNIQYF; cdr3_nt: TGCGCCAGCCACGAGGGAAACATTCAGTACTTC
j_call: TRBJ2-7; v_call: TRBV5-4; clone_size: -; d_call: -; cdr3_length: 14; cdr3_aa: CASSLGAGSYEQYF; cdr3_nt: TGTGCCAGCAGCTTGGGGGCCGGCTCCTACGAGCAGTACTTC
j_call: TRBJ1-4; v_call: TRBV14; clone_size: -; d_call: TRBD1; cdr3_length: 13; cdr3_aa: CARGNRGNEKLFF; cdr3_nt: TGTGCCAGGGGGAACAGGGGTAATGAAAAACTGTTTTTT
j_call: TRBJ2-1; v_call: TRBV30; clone_size: -; d_call: TRBD2; cdr3_length: 19; cdr3_aa: CAWSCLAGPCPEWDNEQFF; cdr3_nt: TGTGCCTGGAGTTGCCTAGCGGGACCATGTCCTGAGTGGGACAATGAGCAGTTCTTC
j_call: TRBJ1-2; v_call: TRBV1; clone_size: -; d_call: -; cdr3_length: 17; cdr3_aa: CTSSQDSSMGQNYGYTF; cdr3_nt: TGCACCAGCAGCCAAGATTCCTCTATGGGACAGAACTATGGCTACACCTTC
j_call: TRBJ1-2; v_call: TRBV2; clone_size: -; d_call: -; cdr3_length: 17; cdr3_aa: CASSVVGASPTNYGYTF; cdr3_nt: TGTGCCAGCAGTGTAGTAGGAGCAAGCCCAACTAACTATGGCTACACCTTC
j_call: TRBJ2-7; v_call: TRBV27; clone_size: -; d_call: -; cdr3_length: 17; cdr3_aa: CASRILAPVQPVYEQYF; cdr3_nt: TGTGCCAGCAGAATACTAGCCCCGGTTCAACCGGTCTACGAGCAGTACTTC
j_call: TRBJ1-1; v_call: TRBV7-9; clone_size: -; d_call: -; cdr3_length: 12; cdr3_aa: CSSSLTNTEAFF; cdr3_nt: TGTTCCAGCAGCTTAACAAACACTGAAGCTTTCTTT
j_call: TRBJ2-7; v_call: TRBV9; clone_size: -; d_call: -; cdr3_length: 14; cdr3_aa: CASSVGTAPYEQYF; cdr3_nt: TGTGCCAGCAGCGTAGGGACTGCGCCCTACGAGCAGTACTTC
j_call: TRBJ1-2; v_call: TRBV9; clone_size: -; d_call: TRBD1; cdr3_length: 13; cdr3_aa: CASSDVDRMGYTF; cdr3_nt: TGTGCCAGCAGCGATGTGGACAGGATGGGCTACACCTTC
j_call: TRBJ2-7; v_call: TRBV5-6; clone_size: -; d_call: -; cdr3_length: 17; cdr3_aa: CASSLRSGSTISYEQYF; cdr3_nt: TGTGCCAGCAGCTTACGGAGCGGCAGTACTATTTCCTACGAGCAGTACTTC
j_call: TRBJ2-3; v_call: TRBV5-8; clone_size: -; d_call: TRBD1; cdr3_length: 19; cdr3_aa: CASSFPLGQGHSSTDTQYF; cdr3_nt: TGTGCCAGCAGCTTCCCCCTCGGACAGGGCCATTCTAGCACAGATACGCAGTATTTT
j_call: TRBJ2-1; v_call: TRBV7-8; clone_size: once; d_call: TRBD1; cdr3_length: 16; cdr3_aa: CASSLSGRGSVNEQFF; cdr3_nt: TGTGCCAGCAGCTTATCAGGCAGGGGGTCGGTCAATGAGCAGTTCTTC
j_call: TRBJ2-7; v_call: TRBV7-6; clone_size: -; d_call: -; cdr3_length: 14; cdr3_aa: CASSLEAASYEQYF; cdr3_nt: TGTGCCAGCAGCTTAGAGGCGGCTAGCTACGAGCAGTACTTC
j_call: TRBJ1-2; v_call: TRBV28; clone_size: once; d_call: TRBD1; cdr3_length: 14; cdr3_aa: CASRPTGGLGGYTF; cdr3_nt: TGTGCCAGCAGACCCACAGGGGGTTTGGGTGGCTACACCTTC
j_call: TRBJ2-7; v_call: TRBV2; clone_size: once; d_call: TRBD1; cdr3_length: 16; cdr3_aa: CASTPNRGTGSYEQYF; cdr3_nt: TGTGCCAGCACGCCTAATAGGGGGACAGGGAGCTACGAGCAGTACTTC
j_call: TRBJ1-6; v_call: TRBV7-8; clone_size: -; d_call: TRBD1; cdr3_length: 15; cdr3_aa: CASSFPGTANSPLHF; cdr3_nt: TGTGCCAGCAGCTTCCCTGGGACAGCCAATTCACCCCTCCACTTT
j_call: TRBJ2-7; v_call: TRBV28; clone_size: few; d_call: -; cdr3_length: 18; cdr3_aa: CASSLPGTLSVDSYEQYF; cdr3_nt: TGTGCCAGCAGTCTCCCCGGGACACTCAGCGTGGACTCCTACGAGCAGTACTTC
j_call: TRBJ1-2; v_call: TRBV19; clone_size: -; d_call: TRBD1; cdr3_length: 15; cdr3_aa: CASSIGAGTDYGYTF; cdr3_nt: TGTGCCAGTAGTATAGGGGCCGGGACAGACTATGGCTACACCTTC
j_call: TRBJ2-3; v_call: TRBV9; clone_size: few; d_call: TRBD2; cdr3_length: 15; cdr3_aa: CASSVGTSGTDTQYF; cdr3_nt: TGTGCCAGCAGCGTAGGAACTAGCGGGACCGATACGCAGTATTTT
j_call: TRBJ1-2; v_call: TRBV6-1; clone_size: -; d_call: -; cdr3_length: 15; cdr3_aa: CASVAGSTLRYGYTF; cdr3_nt: TGTGCCAGCGTCGCCGGGAGCACCTTGCGATATGGCTACACCTTC
j_call: TRBJ2-3; v_call: TRBV29-1; clone_size: -; d_call: -; cdr3_length: 16; cdr3_aa: CSVDGVGAGPTDTQYF; cdr3_nt: TGCAGCGTTGATGGGGTCGGGGCGGGACCCACAGATACGCAGTATTTT
j_call: TRBJ1-5; v_call: TRBV27; clone_size: -; d_call: -; cdr3_length: 14; cdr3_aa: CASSSDFTPQPQHF; cdr3_nt: TGTGCCAGCAGTTCCGACTTCACCCCTCAGCCCCAGCATTTT
j_call: TRBJ2-3; v_call: TRBV5-6; clone_size: -; d_call: TRBD2; cdr3_length: 15; cdr3_aa: CASSSLAGKPDTQYF; cdr3_nt: TGTGCCAGCAGCTCACTAGCGGGAAAGCCAGATACGCAGTATTTT
j_call: TRBJ2-5; v_call: TRBV28; clone_size: -; d_call: TRBD1; cdr3_length: 12; cdr3_aa: CASRQGVETQYF; cdr3_nt: TGTGCCAGCAGGCAGGGGGTGGAGACCCAGTACTTC
j_call: TRBJ1-3; v_call: TRBV7-9; clone_size: -; d_call: TRBD1; cdr3_length: 15; cdr3_aa: CASSLDGTGGDTIYF; cdr3_nt: TGTGCCAGCAGCTTAGACGGGACAGGCGGGGACACCATATATTTT
j_call: TRBJ2-7; v_call: TRBV6-1; clone_size: -; d_call: -; cdr3_length: 14; cdr3_aa: CASSQKGRSYEQYF; cdr3_nt: TGTGCCAGCAGTCAGAAAGGGAGGAGCTACGAGCAGTACTTC
j_call: TRBJ2-7; v_call: TRBV15; clone_size: -; d_call: TRBD2; cdr3_length: 15; cdr3_aa: CATSSGLAGAYEQYF; cdr3_nt: TGTGCCACCAGCAGCGGACTAGCGGGAGCCTACGAGCAGTACTTC
j_call: TRBJ2-2; v_call: TRBV27; clone_size: -; d_call: -; cdr3_length: 14; cdr3_aa: CASSLDFDTGELFF; cdr3_nt: TGTGCCAGCAGTCTGGACTTTGACACCGGGGAGCTGTTTTTT
j_call: TRBJ1-2; v_call: TRBV6-1; clone_size: few; d_call: -; cdr3_length: 13; cdr3_aa: CASSPSVVYGYTF; cdr3_nt: TGTGCCAGCAGCCCCTCGGTAGTCTATGGCTACACCTTC
j_call: TRBJ2-1; v_call: TRBV6-5; clone_size: -; d_call: TRBD1; cdr3_length: 13; cdr3_aa: CASSLGQGGSRFF; cdr3_nt: TGTGCCAGCAGTTTGGGACAGGGGGGGTCTCGGTTCTTC
j_call: TRBJ2-3; v_call: TRBV19; clone_size: -; d_call: TRBD2; cdr3_length: 17; cdr3_aa: CASKLRLAGFQTDTQYF; cdr3_nt: TGTGCCAGTAAGCTAAGACTAGCGGGATTCCAGACAGATACGCAGTATTTT
j_call: TRBJ2-5; v_call: TRBV14; clone_size: once; d_call: -; cdr3_length: 15; cdr3_aa: CASSRSNARPETQYF; cdr3_nt: TGTGCCAGCAGCCGGAGTAACGCCAGACCGGAGACCCAGTACTTC
j_call: TRBJ1-4; v_call: TRBV28; clone_size: few; d_call: -; cdr3_length: 16; cdr3_aa: CASSLGGKGHNEKLFF; cdr3_nt: TGTGCCAGCAGTTTGGGGGGGAAAGGACATAATGAAAAACTGTTTTTT
j_call: TRBJ1-2; v_call: TRBV4-1; clone_size: -; d_call: -; cdr3_length: 17; cdr3_aa: CASSQPPGPAVTYGYTF; cdr3_nt: TGCGCCAGCAGCCAACCTCCAGGGCCCGCCGTGACGTATGGCTACACCTTC
j_call: TRBJ2-3; v_call: TRBV5-4; clone_size: -; d_call: TRBD1; cdr3_length: 15; cdr3_aa: CASSTDRGRTDTQYF; cdr3_nt: TGTGCCAGCAGCACTGACAGGGGTAGGACAGATACGCAGTATTTT
j_call: TRBJ1-2; v_call: TRBV10-3; clone_size: -; d_call: TRBD1; cdr3_length: 18; cdr3_aa: CAISEAEDRGPFYGGYTF; cdr3_nt: TGTGCCATCAGTGAGGCGGAGGACAGGGGTCCCTTCTATGGTGGCTACACCTTC
j_call: TRBJ2-3; v_call: TRBV14; clone_size: -; d_call: TRBD2; cdr3_length: 18; cdr3_aa: CASSQDLVLAGVPDTQYF; cdr3_nt: TGTGCCAGCAGCCAAGATCTTGTACTAGCGGGAGTACCAGATACGCAGTATTTT
j_call: TRBJ2-6; v_call: TRBV19; clone_size: few; d_call: -; cdr3_length: 17; cdr3_aa: CASSIDSNFPGANVLTF; cdr3_nt: TGTGCCAGTAGTATAGACTCGAACTTTCCTGGGGCCAACGTCCTGACTTTC
j_call: TRBJ2-1; v_call: TRBV5-1; clone_size: -; d_call: TRBD2; cdr3_length: 15; cdr3_aa: CASKGGTGGYNEQFF; cdr3_nt: TGCGCCAGCAAGGGGGGGACGGGAGGGTACAATGAGCAGTTCTTC
j_call: TRBJ1-2; v_call: TRBV9; clone_size: few; d_call: TRBD1; cdr3_length: 16; cdr3_aa: CASSVAGTGSMDGYTF; cdr3_nt: TGTGCCAGCAGCGTGGCTGGGACAGGGAGCATGGATGGCTACACCTTC